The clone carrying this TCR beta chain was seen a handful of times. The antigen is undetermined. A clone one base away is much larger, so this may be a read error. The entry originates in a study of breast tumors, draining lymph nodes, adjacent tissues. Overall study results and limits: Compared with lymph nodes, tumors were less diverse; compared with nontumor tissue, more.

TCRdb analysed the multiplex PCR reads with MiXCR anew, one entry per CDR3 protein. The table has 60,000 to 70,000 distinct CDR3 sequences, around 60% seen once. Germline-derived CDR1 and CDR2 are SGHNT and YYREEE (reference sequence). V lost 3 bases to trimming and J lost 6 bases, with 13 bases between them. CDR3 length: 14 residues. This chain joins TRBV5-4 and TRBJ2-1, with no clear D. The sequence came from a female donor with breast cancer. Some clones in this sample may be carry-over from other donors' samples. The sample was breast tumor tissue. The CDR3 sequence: CASSSNQPGNEQFF. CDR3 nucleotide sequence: TGTGCCAGCAGCTCGAACCAGCCAGGCAATGAGCAGTTCTTC.